This TCR beta chain was identified during a study of T cell responses to AZD1222 COVID-19 vaccine. Produced via immunoSEQ multiplex PCR; TCRdb's table is partial and in-frame only. The sample yields about 150,000 clones, approximately 91% seen once. This CDR3 has 11 residues. Trimming took off 4 bases at V and 1 base at J, with 3 bases between the two ends. Germline CDR1 is SGHDT and CDR2 is YYEEEE. The sequence was collected from an adult who received the AZD1222 COVID-19 vaccine. The chain employs TRBV5-6 and TRBJ2-7; no clear D. The sample consisted of peripheral blood, taken 28 days after the second AZD1222 dose. The CDR3 coding sequence is TGTGCCAGCAGCCAGTCCTACGAGCAGTACTTC. This gives the protein CASSQSYEQYF.